This TCR beta chain was profiled in a study of cytomegalovirus exposure and HLA in healthy donors. Regarding the study as a whole: Sequences of the TCR beta chain were said to predict the HLA-A and HLA-B alleles of most subjects accurately.

With regard to this clone: Its antigen remains unidentified.

The CDR3 has 15 residues. The germline V gene has CDR1 LGHNA and CDR2 YNFKEQ. With 3 bases clipped from V and 5 bases from J, the junction kept 4 bases outside the gene matches. The PCR used 60 Vbeta and 13 Jbeta primers. Clones were sequenced by immunoSEQ multiplex PCR, and TCRdb holds only the in-frame ones, with some missing. Of roughly 140,000 clones in the sample, around a tenth were seen once. Sequencing was carried out using PBMCs. V is TRBV4-2 and J is TRBJ2-7; 13 bases match TRBD2. The clonotype originates from a male donor in good health and CMV-seronegative. This CDR3 reads CASSQAGTSGDEQYF. The CDR3 region has the DNA TGTGCCAGCAGCCAGGCCGGGACTAGCGGGGACGAGCAGTACTTC.